The 27 T cell receptor beta chains below come from one sample, sequenced in a study of metastatic and nonmetastatic thyroid tumors. MiXCR re-clonotyped the PCR reads for TCRdb. Of some 41,000 clones in the sample, less than 15% are singletons; the top ten hold 9% to 9.5%. Ahead of thyroid surgery, no patient had received treatment of any kind. Sequenced input: blood. The receptor source for this set is a female donor with papillary thyroid cancer or a benign thyroid nodule (not recorded which). Some clones in this sample may be carry-over from other donors' samples.

This clone was seen repeatedly, ten times or more. The V gene is TRBV7-9, the J gene TRBJ2-7; no firm D call. CDR1 and CDR2 (germline): SEHNR, FQNEAQ (reference sequence). Trimming stripped 4 bases from V and 0 bases from J, with 13 bases between. CDR3 length equals 15 residues. The DNA for the CDR3 is TGTGCCAGCAGCTACCAGACGGGTAGCTCCTACGAGCAGTACTTC. It specifies CASSYQTGSSYEQYF.

There are a few counts of this clone. This may stem from a read error, because a much larger clone lies one nucleotide away. The V call is TRBV7-9, the J call TRBJ2-5; D is possibly TRBD1 (5 bases). This CDR3 spans 12 amino acids. Looked up from germline, CDR1 is SEHNR and CDR2 is FQNEAQ (reference sequence). Trimming took 4 bases from V and 5 from J, leaving 8 bases between them. The CDR3 sequence is CASSYRCETQYF. The CDR3 region has the DNA TGTGCCAGCAGCTACAGGTGTGAGACCCAGTACTTC.

There are many counts of this clone. The chain links TRBV5-6 to TRBJ2-1; D is possibly TRBD1 or TRBD2 (5 bases each). Germline values: CDR1 SGHDT, CDR2 YYEEEE. V was shortened by 1 base and J by 7 bases, with 12 bases between the two germline ends. The CDR3 runs 14 residues. The CDR3 nucleotides read TGTGCCAGCAGCTTGTGGGGGAGTGCGAATGAGCAGTTCTTC. It codes for CASSLWGSANEQFF.

On this clone itself: A single base separates this from a much larger clone, so it may be a read error. The chain combines TRBV4-1 with TRBJ2-2, with D hard to call. Looked up from germline, CDR1 is MGHRA and CDR2 is YSYEKL. This CDR3 has 12 amino acids. Trimming pared 1 base from V and 13 bases from J, leaving 10 bases between. The CDR3 region has the DNA TGCGCCAGCAGCCAAGTCCTTGGCAGGCTGTTTTTT. This codes for CASSQVLGRLFF.

This clone was found many times. The chain joins TRBV29-1 to TRBJ1-1; no firm D call. This CDR3 region has 11 residues. CDR1 and CDR2 (germline): SQVTM, ANQGSEA. With 7 bases removed from V and 4 bases from J, the gap between germline ends came to 10 bases. The CDR3, as DNA: TGCAGCGCTCAAGTGAGCACTGAAGCTTTCTTT. It yields the protein CSAQVSTEAFF.

This clone has at least ten counts. The rearrangement joins TRBV20-1 to TRBJ1-1; no clear D. Trimming cost V 2 bases and J 1 base, with 8 bases left between them. This CDR3 is built from 13 residues. From germline, CDR1 is DFQATT and CDR2 SNEGSKA (reference sequence). Written as DNA, the CDR3 is TGCAGTGCTAGATCACCAGGGAACACTGAAGCTTTCTTT. It translates to CSARSPGNTEAFF.

This clone was seen at least ten times. This chain joins TRBV5-1 and TRBJ1-2; D possibly corresponds to TRBD1 (5 bases). In germline, CDR1 is SGHRS, CDR2 YFSETQ. Deletions cut 4 bases from V and 3 bases from J, with 19 bases between. The CDR3 spans 16 residues. CDR3 sequence (DNA): TGCGCCAGCAGCATACACCCCTCCGGGGGTGACTATGGCTACACCTTC. This encodes CASSIHPSGGDYGYTF.

This clone came up many times. The chain is built from TRBV4-2 and TRBJ2-2, with D possibly TRBD2 on 7 matching bases. Germline V lookup: CDR1 LGHNA, CDR2 YNFKEQ. V was shortened by 3 bases and J by 0 bases, with 11 bases between the two germline ends. This CDR3 region has 16 residues. The CDR3 DNA is TGTGCCAGCAGCCATGGCGGGGGCGCGAACACCGGGGAGCTGTTTTTT. This encodes CASSHGGGANTGELFF.

Ten or more counts support this clone. The chain is built from TRBV11-3 and TRBJ2-1; D is ambiguous. The V gene lost 5 bases and the J gene lost 2 bases, with 13 bases spanning the gap. Germline lookup yields CDR1 SGHNT and CDR2 YENEEA. The CDR3 is 15 amino acids. This CDR3 reads CASSAGQTPYNEQFF. The CDR3 DNA follows: TGTGCCAGCAGCGCTGGCCAGACCCCCTACAATGAGCAGTTCTTC.

This clone showed up many times. This chain connects TRBV6-1 to TRBJ1-5; TRBD1 agrees at 10 bases. From germline, CDR1 is MNHNS and CDR2 SASEGT. The V segment lost 6 bases and the J segment 5 bases; nucleotides outside the gene matches: 4. CDR3 size: 14 residues. CDR3 region: CASRRQGAHQPQHF. In nucleotides, the CDR3 is TGTGCCAGCAGGAGACAGGGGGCACATCAGCCCCAGCATTTT.

This clone was counted many times. The chain recombines TRBV4-1 with TRBJ1-2; 10 bases match TRBD1. The CDR3 covers 16 residues. CDR1 and CDR2 from the germline V gene are MGHRA and YSYEKL. V was clipped by 4 bases and J by 5 bases; unmatched bases: 10. CDR3 sequence: CASSLLAGTGAYGYTF. DNA for the CDR3: TGCGCCAGCAGCCTTCTCGCCGGGACAGGGGCTTATGGCTACACCTTC.

This clone was counted ten times or more. The chain uses TRBV5-6 and TRBJ1-5; the D is unclear. The CDR3 extends over 14 amino acids. Germline assignment: CDR1 SGHDT and CDR2 YYEEEE. V was cut by 0 bases and J by 2 bases, with 6 bases left in between. The chain's CDR3 is CASSLGDGNQPQHF. The DNA of the CDR3 is TGTGCCAGCAGCTTGGGCGATGGCAATCAGCCCCAGCATTTT. Looking up the rest from reference TRBV5-6 and TRBJ1-5 gives the full variable domain: DAGVTQSPTHLIKTRGQQVTLRCSPKSGHDTVSWYQQALGQGPQFIFQYYEEEERQRGNFPDRFSGHQFPNYSSELNVNALLLGDSALYLCASSLGDGNQPQHFGDGTRLSIL.

Ten or more counts support this clone. The genes are TRBV28 and TRBJ1-1, with D possibly being TRBD1 (6 bases). Germline V gene lookup returns CDR1 MDHEN and CDR2 SYDVKM. The CDR3 contains 15 residues. Trimming removed 5 bases at V and 5 bases at J, with 18 bases between. The CDR3 here is CASSPILGGGTEAFF. In DNA, the CDR3 is TGTGCCAGCAGTCCCATACTCGGAGGGGGAACTGAAGCTTTCTTT.

Ten or more counts support this clone. The rearrangement joins TRBV15 to TRBJ2-3; D ambiguous. V lost 3 bases and J lost 0, with 7 bases in between. CDR1 is LNHNV and CDR2 is YYDKDF in the germline V gene (reference sequence). The CDR3 length is 14 residues. For the CDR3, the DNA is TGTGCCACCAGCAGTGGGGTTAGCACAGATACGCAGTATTTT. It encodes CATSSGVSTDTQYF.

The chain links TRBV7-9 to TRBJ1-2; D unresolved. The germline CDR1 and CDR2 sequences are SEHNR and FQNEAQ (reference sequence). There are 12 residues in the CDR3. Trimming pared 6 bases from V and 8 bases from J, leaving 13 bases between. CDR3 protein: CASRSTVGGYTF. DNA for the CDR3: TGTGCCAGCAGGAGTACAGTCGGGGGCTACACCTTC.

This clone was seen a handful of times. The rearrangement links TRBV19 to TRBJ2-5, with TRBD2 identical over 14 bases. Germline values: CDR1 LNHDA, CDR2 SQIVND (reference sequence). Germline trimming cut 7 bases from V and 5 bases from J; bases unmatched to any gene: 6. CDR3 size: 15 residues. The CDR3 sequence: CASMGTSGSRETQYF. As DNA, the CDR3 is TGTGCCAGTATGGGGACTAGCGGGAGTAGGGAGACCCAGTACTTC. Supplemented by reference TRBV19 and TRBJ2-5, the full variable domain reads DGGITQSPKYLFRKEGQNVTLSCEQNLNHDAMYWYRQDPGQGLRLIYYSQIVNDFQKGDIAEGYSVSREKKESFPLTVTSAQKNPTAFYLCASMGTSGSRETQYFGPGTRLLVL.

This clone was seen ten or more times. This sequence joins TRBV20-1 and TRBJ2-3, with TRBD2 identical over 14 bases. The CDR3 has 16 residues. Per the germline V gene, CDR1 is DFQATT and CDR2 is SNEGSKA (reference sequence). V lost 5 bases to trimming and J lost 5 bases; unmatched junction nucleotides: 9. CDR3 nucleotide sequence: TGCAGTGCTGGATCTGGGACTAGCGGGAGAAAAGATACGCAGTATTTT. It encodes CSAGSGTSGRKDTQYF.

This clone was recorded at least ten times. The chain has TRBV30 and TRBJ2-4; 13 bases align to TRBD2. The CDR3 spans 13 residues. Germline trimming cut 4 bases from V and 12 bases from J; bases unmatched to any gene: 6. Germline V CDR1 and CDR2: GTSNPN, SVGIG (reference sequence). The CDR3 nucleotides are TGTGCCTGGACTCGACTAGCGGGAGGCCATCAGTACTTC. This sequence encodes CAWTRLAGGHQYF.

A word on this clone: This may come from a read error, since a much larger clone is one base off. The V gene is TRBV5-1, the J gene TRBJ1-3, with unresolved D. Per germline, CDR1 SGHRS and CDR2 YFSETQ. The CDR3 loop spans 15 amino acids. CDR3 region: CAGSVDGYSGNTIYF. The CDR3 region has the DNA TGCGCCGGCAGCGTGGACGGTTACTCTGGAAACACCATATATTTT.

Relative to its sample, this clone is medium-sized. The rearrangement uses TRBV6-1 and TRBJ2-2; D gene ambiguous. The V gene lost 5 bases and the J gene lost 5 bases, with 6 bases spanning the gap. The CDR3 runs 12 residues. Germline values: CDR1 MNHNS, CDR2 SASEGT. CDR3 region: CASSSPTGELFF. CDR3 in DNA: TGTGCCAGCAGTTCCCCGACCGGGGAGCTGTTTTTT.

The chain has TRBV5-1 and TRBJ1-1; D uncertain. V shed 6 bases and J shed 5 bases, with 11 bases lying between them. This CDR3 region has 12 residues. Germline CDR1 SGHRS, CDR2 YFSETQ. For the CDR3, the DNA is TGCGCCAGCACAGTTGGGGTTACTGAAGCTTTCTTT. This sequence encodes CASTVGVTEAFF. Full variable domain (rest looked up from reference TRBV5-1 and TRBJ1-1): KAGVTQTPRYLIKTRGQQVTLSCSPISGHRSVSWYQQTPGQGLQFLFEYFSETQRNKGNFPGRFSGRQFSNSRSEMNVSTLELGDSALYLCASTVGVTEAFFGQGTRLTVV.

Comment on this clone: This sequence may be a read error, since a much larger clone differs from it by one base. The chain employs TRBV3-1 and TRBJ2-1; D is perhaps TRBD2 (5 bases). The germline CDR1 and CDR2 sequences are LGHDT and YNNKEL (reference sequence). With 4 bases removed from V and 2 bases from J, the gap between germline ends came to 15 bases. CDR3 size: 16 residues. CDR3 bases: TGTGCCAGCAGCCGAGGGTTAGGCACCGCCTACAATGAGCAGTTCTTC. Protein: CASSRGLGTAYNEQFF.

Worth noting for this clone: This may stem from a read error, because a much larger clone lies one nucleotide away. The CDR3 DNA follows: TGTGCCAGCAGTGATCTTAGTAAAAAACTGTTTTTT. Residues: CASSDLSKKLFF. This chain links TRBV7-8 with TRBJ1-4; D is undetermined. This CDR3 region has 12 residues. Germline lookup yields CDR1 SGHVS and CDR2 FQNEAQ. V gave up 6 bases and J gave up 9 bases, with 11 bases separating them.

This CDR3 is CASSLVGTGDQPQHF. In DNA form, the CDR3 reads TGTGCCAGCAGCTTAGTGGGGACAGGGGATCAGCCCCAGCATTTT. V gene TRBV7-2 combines with J gene TRBJ1-5, with 10 bases identical to TRBD1. V gave up 1 base and J gave up 5 bases; unmatched junction bases: 2. CDR3 length: 15 amino acids. Germline V gene lookup returns CDR1 SGHTA and CDR2 FQGNSA.

This clone came up a few times. The rearrangement joins TRBV10-3 to TRBJ2-1; the D is unclear. This CDR3 region has 13 residues. With 10 bases removed from V and 0 bases from J, the gap between germline ends came to 10 bases. Germline lookup yields CDR1 ENHRY and CDR2 SYGVKD. The CDR3 here is CASQEFSYNEQFF. CDR3 DNA: TGTGCCAGCCAGGAGTTCTCCTACAATGAGCAGTTCTTC.

The CDR3 spells CSARVAGWAPGELFF. The CDR3 coding sequence is TGCAGTGCTAGAGTAGCCGGGTGGGCCCCCGGGGAGCTGTTTTTT. The chain employs TRBV20-1 and TRBJ2-2; D is uncertain. V gave up 1 base and J gave up 6 bases, with 15 bases separating them. The CDR3 is 15 residues long. Germline-derived CDR1 and CDR2 are DFQATT and SNEGSKA (reference sequence).

This clone was recorded many times. The CDR3 bases are TGTGCCAGCAGCCATGGAGAAGAGACCCAGTACTTC. Protein: CASSHGEETQYF. This sequence joins TRBV4-2 and TRBJ2-5; D is unresolved. CDR3 length: 12 amino acids. Germline V CDR1 and CDR2: LGHNA, YNFKEQ. V shed 3 bases and J shed 3 bases, with 5 bases lying between them.